This T cell receptor (beta chain) comes out of a study of cytomegalovirus exposure and HLA in healthy donors. Primers: 60 Vbeta forward and 13 Jbeta reverse. Measured with immunoSEQ multiplex PCR; TCRdb has only the in-frame clones, and not every one. The table includes 90,000 to 130,000 clones, about two thirds detected once. Whole-study results and caveats: A highly shared variant cluster was judged a likely technical artifact. It was fewer than 200 TCR beta chains that were listed as cytomegalovirus-associated.

About this clone: Antigen specificity is unknown.

The source of this sequence is a man in his thirties or forties in good health and CMV-seropositive. Input material: PBMCs.

Written as DNA, the CDR3 is TGTGCCAGCAGCCCGCCGGGGACTAGCGGGACCACAGATACGCAGTATTTT. Its protein product is CASSPPGTSGTTDTQYF. The chain combines TRBV4-2 with TRBJ2-3; 13 nucleotides line up with TRBD2. CDR3 length: 17 amino acids. Germline lookup yields CDR1 LGHNA and CDR2 YNFKEQ. V was clipped by 4 bases and J by 2 bases; unmatched bases: 6.